The present T cell receptor beta chain was sequenced within a study of patients and donors after allogeneic stem cell transplantation. Using its own MiXCR run on the RT-PCR reads, TCRdb lists one record per CDR3 protein. Of about 57,000 distinct CDR3 sequences listed, roughly 15% are singletons. Losses at the gene ends were 4 bases for V and 2 bases for J; bases not matched to a gene: 6. Germline loops: CDR1 SGHRS, CDR2 YFSETQ. The CDR3 has 14 amino acids. This clonotype showed up just a few times. Material for sequencing was blood, either unsorted or a sorted T cell fraction (not recorded which). This TCR came from a human donor who was either an allogeneic HSCT recipient or a stem cell or donor lymphocyte infusion donor (not recorded which). It is not recorded whose cells these are; they may come from a transplant donor. The chain has TRBV5-1 and TRBJ2-7; 7 positions agree with TRBD1. The CDR3 loop is CASSPQTGTYEQYF. The CDR3 DNA is TGCGCCAGCAGCCCACAGACAGGGACCTACGAGCAGTACTTC.